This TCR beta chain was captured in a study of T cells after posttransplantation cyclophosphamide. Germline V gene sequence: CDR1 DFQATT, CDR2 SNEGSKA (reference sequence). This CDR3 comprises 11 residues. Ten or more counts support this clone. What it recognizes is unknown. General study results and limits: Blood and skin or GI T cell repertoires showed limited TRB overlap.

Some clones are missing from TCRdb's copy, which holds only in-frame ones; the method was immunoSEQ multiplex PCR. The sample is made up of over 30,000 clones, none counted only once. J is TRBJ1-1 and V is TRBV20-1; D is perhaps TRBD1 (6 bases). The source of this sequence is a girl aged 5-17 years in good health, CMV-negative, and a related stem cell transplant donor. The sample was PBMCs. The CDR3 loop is CNGGRNTEAFF. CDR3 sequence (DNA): TGCAATGGGGGCCGGAACACTGAAGCTTTCTTT.